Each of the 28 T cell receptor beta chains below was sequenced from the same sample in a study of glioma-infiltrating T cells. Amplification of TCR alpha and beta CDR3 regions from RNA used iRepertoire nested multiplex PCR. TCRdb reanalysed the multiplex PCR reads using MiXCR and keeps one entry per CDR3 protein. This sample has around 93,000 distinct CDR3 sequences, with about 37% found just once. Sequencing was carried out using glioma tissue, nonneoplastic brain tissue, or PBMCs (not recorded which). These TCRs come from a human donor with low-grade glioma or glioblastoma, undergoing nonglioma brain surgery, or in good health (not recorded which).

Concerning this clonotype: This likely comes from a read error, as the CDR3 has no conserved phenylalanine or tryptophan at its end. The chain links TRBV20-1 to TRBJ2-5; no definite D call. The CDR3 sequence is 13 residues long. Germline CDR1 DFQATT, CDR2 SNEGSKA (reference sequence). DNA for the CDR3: TGCAATGCTAGATTGGCATTCCAAGAGACCCAGTACTCC. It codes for CNARLAFQETQYS.

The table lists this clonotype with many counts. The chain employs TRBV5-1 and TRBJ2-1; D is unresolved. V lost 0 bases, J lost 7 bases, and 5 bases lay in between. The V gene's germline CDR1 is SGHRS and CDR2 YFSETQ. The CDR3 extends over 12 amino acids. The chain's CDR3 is CASSLDGNEQFF. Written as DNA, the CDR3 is TGCGCCAGCAGCTTGGACGGTAATGAGCAGTTCTTC. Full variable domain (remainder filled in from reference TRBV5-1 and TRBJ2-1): KAGVTQTPRYLIKTRGQQVTLSCSPISGHRSVSWYQQTPGQGLQFLFEYFSETQRNKGNFPGRFSGRQFSNSRSEMNVSTLELGDSALYLCASSLDGNEQFFGPGTRLTVL.

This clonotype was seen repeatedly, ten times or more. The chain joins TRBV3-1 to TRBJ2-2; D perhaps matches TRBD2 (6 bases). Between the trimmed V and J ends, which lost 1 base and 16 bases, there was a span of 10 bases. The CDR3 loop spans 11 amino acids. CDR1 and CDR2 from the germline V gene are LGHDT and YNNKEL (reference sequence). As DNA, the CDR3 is TGTGCCAGCAGCCAAGGGACTACTTGGTTTTTT. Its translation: CASSQGTTWFF.

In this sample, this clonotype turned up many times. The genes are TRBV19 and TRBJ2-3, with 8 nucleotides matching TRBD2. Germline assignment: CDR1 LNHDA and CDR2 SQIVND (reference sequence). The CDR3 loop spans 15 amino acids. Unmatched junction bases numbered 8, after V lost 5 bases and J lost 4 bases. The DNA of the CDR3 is TGTGCCAGTAGTCAGAGGCCCGGGAGGGCAGATACGCAGTATTTT. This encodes CASSQRPGRADTQYF.

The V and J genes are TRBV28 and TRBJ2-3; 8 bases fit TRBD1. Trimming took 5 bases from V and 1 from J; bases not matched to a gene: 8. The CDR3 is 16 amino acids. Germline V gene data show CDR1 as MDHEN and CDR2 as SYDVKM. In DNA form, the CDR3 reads TGTGCCAGCAGTCTGCAGGACAGGGTGCGCACAGATACGCAGTATTTT. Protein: CASSLQDRVRTDTQYF.

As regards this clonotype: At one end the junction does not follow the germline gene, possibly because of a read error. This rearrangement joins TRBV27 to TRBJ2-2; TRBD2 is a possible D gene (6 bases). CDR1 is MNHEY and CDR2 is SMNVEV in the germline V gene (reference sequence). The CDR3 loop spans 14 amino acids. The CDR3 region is CASRLYTGTGELFF. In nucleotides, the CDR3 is TGTGCCAGCAGGTTATATACCGGGACTGGTGAGCTGTTTTTT.

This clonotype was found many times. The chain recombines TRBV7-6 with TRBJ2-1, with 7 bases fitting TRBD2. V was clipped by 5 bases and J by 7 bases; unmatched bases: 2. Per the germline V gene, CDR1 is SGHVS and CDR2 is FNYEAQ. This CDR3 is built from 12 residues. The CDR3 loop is CASSPGGNEQFF. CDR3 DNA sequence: TGTGCCAGCAGCCCCGGGGGGAATGAGCAGTTCTTC.

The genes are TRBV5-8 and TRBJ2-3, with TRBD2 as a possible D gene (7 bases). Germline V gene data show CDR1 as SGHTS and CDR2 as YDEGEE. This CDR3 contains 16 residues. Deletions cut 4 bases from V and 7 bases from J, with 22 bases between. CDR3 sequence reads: CASSPSLGGATNTQYF. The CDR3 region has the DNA TGTGCCAGCAGCCCCTCCTTAGGGGGGGCTACAAATACGCAGTATTTT. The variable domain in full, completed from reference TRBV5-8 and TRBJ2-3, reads EAGVTQSPTHLIKTRGQQATLRCSPISGHTSVYWYQQALGLGLQFLLWYDEGEERNRGNFPPRFSGRQFPNYSSELNVNALELEDSALYLCASSPSLGGATNTQYFGPGTRLTVL.

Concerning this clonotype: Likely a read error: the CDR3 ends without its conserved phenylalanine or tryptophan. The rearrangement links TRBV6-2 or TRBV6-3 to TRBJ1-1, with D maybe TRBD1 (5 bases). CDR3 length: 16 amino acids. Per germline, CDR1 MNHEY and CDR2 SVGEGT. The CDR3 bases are TGTGCCATAGGGGAGAGGGCGGGCGGGGAGAACGCTGAAGCTTTCCTT. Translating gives CAIGERAGGENAEAFL.

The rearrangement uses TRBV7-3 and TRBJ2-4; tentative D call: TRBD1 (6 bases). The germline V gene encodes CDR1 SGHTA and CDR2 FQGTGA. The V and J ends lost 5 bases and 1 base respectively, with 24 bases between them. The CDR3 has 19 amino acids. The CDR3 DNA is TGTGCCAGCAGCCCTTATCCGGCCCAAATCCAGGGGGCCAAAAACATTCAGTACTTC. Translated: CASSPYPAQIQGAKNIQYF.

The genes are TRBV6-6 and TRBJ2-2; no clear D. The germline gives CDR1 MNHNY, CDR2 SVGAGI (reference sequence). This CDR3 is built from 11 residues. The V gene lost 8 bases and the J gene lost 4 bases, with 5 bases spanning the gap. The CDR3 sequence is CASSSTGELFF. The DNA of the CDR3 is TGTGCCAGCTCAAGCACCGGGGAGCTGTTTTTT.

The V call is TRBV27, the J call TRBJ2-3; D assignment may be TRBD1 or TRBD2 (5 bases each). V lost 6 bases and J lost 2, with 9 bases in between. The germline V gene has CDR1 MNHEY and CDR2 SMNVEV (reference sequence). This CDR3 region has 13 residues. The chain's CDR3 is CASRAGTTDTQYF. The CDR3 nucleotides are TGTGCCAGCAGGGCAGGGACCACAGATACGCAGTATTTT.

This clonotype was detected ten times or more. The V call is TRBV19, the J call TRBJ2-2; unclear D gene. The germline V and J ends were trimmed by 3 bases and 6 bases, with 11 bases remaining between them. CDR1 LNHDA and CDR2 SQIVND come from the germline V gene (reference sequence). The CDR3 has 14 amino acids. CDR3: CASSILVESGELFF. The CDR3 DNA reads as TGTGCCAGTAGTATTCTGGTTGAATCCGGGGAGCTGTTTTTT.

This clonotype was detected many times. The CDR3: CASKRSYTDTQYF. Written as DNA, the CDR3 is TGCGCCAGCAAGAGGAGCTACACAGATACGCAGTATTTT. The chain links TRBV5-1 to TRBJ2-3, with unresolved D. V shed 6 bases and J shed 2 bases, with 10 bases lying between them. Germline V gene sequence: CDR1 SGHRS, CDR2 YFSETQ. The CDR3 spans 13 residues.

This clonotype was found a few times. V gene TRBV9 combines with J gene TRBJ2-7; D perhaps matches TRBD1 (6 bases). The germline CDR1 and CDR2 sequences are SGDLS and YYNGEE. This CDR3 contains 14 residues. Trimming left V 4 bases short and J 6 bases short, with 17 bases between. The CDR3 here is CASSISPGDREQYF. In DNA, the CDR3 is TGTGCCAGCAGCATTTCCCCAGGGGATCGCGAGCAGTACTTC.

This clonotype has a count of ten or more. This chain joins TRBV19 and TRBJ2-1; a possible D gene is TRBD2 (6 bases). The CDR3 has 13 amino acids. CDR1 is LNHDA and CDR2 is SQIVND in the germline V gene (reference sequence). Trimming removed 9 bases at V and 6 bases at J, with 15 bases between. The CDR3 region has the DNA TGTGCCAGCGGCTTGAGCGGGCTCAATGAGCAGTTCTTC. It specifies CASGLSGLNEQFF.

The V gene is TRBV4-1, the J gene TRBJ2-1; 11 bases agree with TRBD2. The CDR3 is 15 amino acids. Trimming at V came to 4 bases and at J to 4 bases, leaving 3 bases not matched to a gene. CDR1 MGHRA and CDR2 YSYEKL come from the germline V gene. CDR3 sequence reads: CASSLSGGDYNEQFF. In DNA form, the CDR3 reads TGCGCCAGCAGCCTTAGCGGGGGGGATTACAATGAGCAGTTCTTC.

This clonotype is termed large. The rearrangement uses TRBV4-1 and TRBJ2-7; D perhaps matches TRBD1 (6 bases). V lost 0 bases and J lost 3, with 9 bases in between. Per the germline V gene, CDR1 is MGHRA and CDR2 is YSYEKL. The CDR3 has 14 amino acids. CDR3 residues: CASSQDTGIYEQYF. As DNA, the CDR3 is TGCGCCAGCAGCCAAGATACAGGGATCTACGAGCAGTACTTC.

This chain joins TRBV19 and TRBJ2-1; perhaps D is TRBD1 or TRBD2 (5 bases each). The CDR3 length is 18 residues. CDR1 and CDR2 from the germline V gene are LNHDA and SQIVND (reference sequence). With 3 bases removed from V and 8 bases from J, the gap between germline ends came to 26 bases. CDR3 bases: TGTGCCAGTAGTATCGGTGGGGATCAAAACAGGAGGAAGGATGAGCAGTTCTTC. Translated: CASSIGGDQNRRKDEQFF.

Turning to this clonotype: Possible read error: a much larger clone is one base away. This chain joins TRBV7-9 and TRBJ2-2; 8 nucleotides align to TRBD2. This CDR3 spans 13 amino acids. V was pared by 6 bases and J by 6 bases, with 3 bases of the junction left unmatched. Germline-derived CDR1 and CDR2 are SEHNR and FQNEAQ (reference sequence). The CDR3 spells CASSHSGAGELFF. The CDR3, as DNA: TGTGCCAGCAGTCATAGCGGGGCCGGGGAGCTGTTTTTT.

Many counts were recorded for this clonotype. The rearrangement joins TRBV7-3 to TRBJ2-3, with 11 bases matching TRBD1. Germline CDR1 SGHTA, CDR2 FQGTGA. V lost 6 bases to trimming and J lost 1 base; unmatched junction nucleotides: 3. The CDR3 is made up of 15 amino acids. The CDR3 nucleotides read TGTGCCAGCAGTCGGACAGGGGGCGGCACAGATACGCAGTATTTT. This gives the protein CASSRTGGGTDTQYF.

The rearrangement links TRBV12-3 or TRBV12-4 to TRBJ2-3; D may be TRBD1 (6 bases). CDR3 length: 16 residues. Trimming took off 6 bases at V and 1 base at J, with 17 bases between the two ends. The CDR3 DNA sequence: TGTGCCAGCAGCGCACGGACAGTGGGCGGCACAGATACGCAGTATTTT. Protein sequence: CASSARTVGGTDTQYF.

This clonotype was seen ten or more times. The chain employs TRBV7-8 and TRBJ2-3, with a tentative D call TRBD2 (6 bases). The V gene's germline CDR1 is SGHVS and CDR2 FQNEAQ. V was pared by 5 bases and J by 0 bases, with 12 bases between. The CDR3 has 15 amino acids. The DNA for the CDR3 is TGTGCCAGCAGCACCCGGGAGACTAGCACAGATACGCAGTATTTT. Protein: CASSTRETSTDTQYF.

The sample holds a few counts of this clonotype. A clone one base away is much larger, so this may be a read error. The CDR3 DNA follows: TGCAGTGCTAGAGATCGGCGGGTTGGCGCCGGGGAGCTGTTTTTT. Translating gives CSARDRRVGAGELFF. The chain recombines TRBV20-1 with TRBJ2-2; D might be TRBD2 (5 bases). CDR3 length: 15 residues. CDR1 and CDR2 from the germline V gene are DFQATT and SNEGSKA (reference sequence). V was cut by 0 bases and J by 6 bases, with 14 bases left in between.

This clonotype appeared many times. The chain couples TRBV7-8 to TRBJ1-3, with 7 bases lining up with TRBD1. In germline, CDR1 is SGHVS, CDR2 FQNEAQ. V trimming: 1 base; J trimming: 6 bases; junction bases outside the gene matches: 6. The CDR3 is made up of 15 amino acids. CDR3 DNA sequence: TGTGCCAGCAGCTTAGGGCGTACAGGGGAAAACACCATATATTTT. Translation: CASSLGRTGENTIYF.

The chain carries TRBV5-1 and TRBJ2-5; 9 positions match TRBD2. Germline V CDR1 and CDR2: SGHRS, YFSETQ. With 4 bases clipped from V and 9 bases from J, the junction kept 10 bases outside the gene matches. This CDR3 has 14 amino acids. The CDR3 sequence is CASSTGTSFEAQYF. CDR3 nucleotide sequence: TGCGCCAGCAGCACCGGGACTAGCTTCGAGGCCCAGTACTTC.

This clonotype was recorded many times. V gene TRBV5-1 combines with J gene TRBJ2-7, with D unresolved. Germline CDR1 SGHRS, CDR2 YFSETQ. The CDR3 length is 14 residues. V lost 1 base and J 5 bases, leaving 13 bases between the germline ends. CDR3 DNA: TGCGCCAGCAGCTTGTGGCAGGCCGTGGACGAGCAGTACTTC. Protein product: CASSLWQAVDEQYF.

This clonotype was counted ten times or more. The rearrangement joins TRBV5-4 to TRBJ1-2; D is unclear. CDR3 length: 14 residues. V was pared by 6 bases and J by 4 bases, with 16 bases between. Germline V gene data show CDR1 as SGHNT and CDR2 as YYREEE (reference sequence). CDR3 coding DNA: TGTGCCAGCATCCGGGAGGCGGAGAGCTATGGCTACACCTTC. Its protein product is CASIREAESYGYTF.